The subject of this entry is one T cell receptor beta chain. Clones were read by immunoSEQ multiplex PCR, and TCRdb kept only the in-frame ones, dropping some. The sample carries 35,000 to 50,000 clones, around 83% recorded once. This entry belongs to a study of blood T cell repertoires in COVID-19. Background on the study: The United States, Italy and Spain were the sources of the acute and convalescent COVID-19 samples.

Looked up from germline, CDR1 is SGHTA and CDR2 is FQGNSA. The CDR3 loop spans 15 amino acids. The junction had 6 bases not matched to a gene; V was cut back by 4 bases and J by 4 bases. V and J are TRBV7-2 and TRBJ2-2; 7 bases line up with TRBD2. Source material: peripheral blood. This clonotype was sampled from a human donor with acute or convalescent COVID-19. The donor label of this sample is uncertain. The CDR3 DNA is TGTGCCAGCAGCTGGACTAGTTTGTCCACCGGGGAGCTGTTTTTT. This codes for CASSWTSLSTGELFF. Drawing the rest from reference TRBV7-2 and TRBJ2-2, the complete variable domain is GAGVSQSPSNKVTEKGKDVELRCDPISGHTALYWYRQSLGQGLEFLIYFQGNSAPDKSGLPSDRFSAERTGGSVSTLTIQRTQQEDSAVYLCASSWTSLSTGELFFGEGSRLTVL.